There are a few counts of the clone carrying this T cell receptor (beta chain). Antigen: not known. Using RNA transcripts, the TCR beta CDR3 regions were amplified. HTBI-primed first-round RT-PCR preceded second-round multiplex PCR. One entry per CDR3 protein, called by TCRdb with MiXCR from the multiplex PCR reads. The repertoire consists of 650,000 to 900,000 distinct CDR3 sequences, with 35% to 50% occurring once and the leading ten covering 40% to 55%. Per the germline V gene, CDR1 is MNHEY and CDR2 is SVGAGI. Trimming cost V 2 bases and J 10 bases, with 11 bases left between them. The CDR3 runs 12 residues. This entry is derived from a study of Graves' ophthalmopathy and Graves' hyperthyroidism. Study context: Peripheral blood was collected at initial diagnosis, before any treatment. General study findings and limits: Blood also held most thyroid clonotypes expanded above 0.001 frequency.

What was sequenced was peripheral blood. The clonotype originates from an adult man with Graves' ophthalmopathy. V is TRBV6-5 and J is TRBJ1-1; D perhaps matches TRBD1 (5 bases). The CDR3 spells CASSYGQGRAFF. As DNA, the CDR3 is TGTGCCAGCAGTTACGGCCAGGGCAGAGCTTTCTTT.